This T cell receptor beta chain derives from a study of CD8+ T cells in alopecia areata. On this clone: The antigen remains undetermined.

Trimming removed 3 bases from V and 0 bases from J, with 11 bases in between. The V gene's germline CDR1 is MGHRA and CDR2 YSYEKL. This CDR3 spans 15 amino acids. General study points: The treated group had a single nonresponder, limiting CD8+ expansion-response conclusions.

Treatment defined: oral pan-JAK inhibitor, 5-10 mg twice daily. Following RNA extraction, reverse transcription yielded cDNA that acted as the sequencing template. This table comes from immunoSEQ multiplex PCR, and its TCRdb copy is limited to in-frame clones, with some not included. The data show some 200,000 clones, 40% to 55% seen once. The source is a human donor with alopecia areata. The V and J genes are TRBV4-1 and TRBJ1-2, with a possible D match to TRBD1 (5 bases). Sequencing used CD4+ T cells sorted from blood, obtained around week 37, from a patient treated with tofacitinib. Here the CDR3 reads CASSQRTSSNYGYTF. CDR3 coding DNA: TGCGCCAGCAGCCAGAGGACAAGCTCTAACTATGGCTACACCTTC.